Following are 30 T cell receptor beta chains from one sample sequenced in a study of blood T cell repertoires in COVID-19 (dated by TCRdb to 2020 to 2022). The protocol used for the library was the immunoSEQ multiplex PCR assay. TCRdb stores this immuneACCESS table with in-frame sequences only. Part of the clones is absent; in the studies checked, under half of the shortfall reflects unresolved V genes, and no reason is known for the rest. The sample data list 180,000 or so clones, and approximately 89% of these were observed just once. More than 3% of the sample goes to the ten largest clones. The sample taken for sequencing was peripheral blood. The receptors here all came from a man in his 70s with acute or convalescent COVID-19.

This chain joins TRBV28 and TRBJ2-7, with TRBD1 matching over 12 bases. The CDR3 has 15 residues. The germline V gene encodes CDR1 MDHEN and CDR2 SYDVKM. Losses at the gene ends were 6 bases for V and 8 bases for J; bases not matched to a gene: 11. The CDR3 region is CASSPPGQGARKQYF. In nucleotides, the CDR3 is TGTGCCAGCAGCCCCCCGGGACAGGGGGCGCGCAAGCAGTACTTC.

The chain has TRBV28 and TRBJ2-7; D unresolved. Germline V gives CDR1 MDHEN, CDR2 SYDVKM. V dropped 9 bases and J dropped 1 base, with 13 bases sitting between them. The CDR3 has 13 residues. The CDR3 is CASTLNLSYEQYF. DNA for the CDR3: TGTGCCAGTACTCTGAATTTATCCTACGAGCAGTACTTC.

This clone was found once. The genes are TRBV28 and TRBJ1-3, with D uncertain. The V gene lost 4 bases and the J gene lost 1 base, with 17 bases spanning the gap. The CDR3 runs 17 residues. Germline V lookup: CDR1 MDHEN, CDR2 SYDVKM. As DNA, the CDR3 is TGTGCCAGCAGTTACTACCAGCCAGGAGGGTCTGGAAACACCATATATTTT. Protein: CASSYYQPGGSGNTIYF.

The gene calls are TRBV4-1 and TRBJ1-5, with D possibly matching TRBD1 (6 bases). V was clipped by 3 bases and J by 8 bases, with 11 bases between them. CDR1 is MGHRA, CDR2 YSYEKL, per germline. The CDR3 length is 13 residues. CDR3 DNA: TGCGCCAGCAGCCAGCCAGAGGGGGAGCCCCAGCATTTT. The encoded protein is CASSQPEGEPQHF.

The CDR3: CASNRGESPLHF. CDR3 DNA sequence: TGTGCCAGCAACAGGGGGGAGTCACCCCTCCACTTT. The rearrangement joins TRBV3-1 (or the pseudogene TRBV3-2) to TRBJ1-6, with 8 bases lining up with TRBD1. From germline, CDR1 is LGHDT and CDR2 YNNKEL (reference sequence). This CDR3 comprises 12 residues. V lost 7 bases, J lost 10 bases, and 3 bases stayed unmatched.

This clone was counted only a few times. The chain recombines TRBV7-9 with TRBJ1-4, with 9 positions matching TRBD1. The germline V gene has CDR1 SEHNR and CDR2 FQNEAQ (reference sequence). Germline trimming cut 4 bases from V and 0 bases from J; bases unmatched to any gene: 12. CDR3 length: 19 residues. The CDR3 region has the DNA TGTGCCAGCAGCTCCCTGTGGACAGGGGTTGAGGCAACTAATGAAAAACTGTTTTTT. It encodes CASSSLWTGVEATNEKLFF.

This chain links TRBV19 with TRBJ1-5; D possibly corresponds to TRBD1 (6 bases). The germline CDR1 and CDR2 sequences are LNHDA and SQIVND (reference sequence). V was shortened by 7 bases and J by 4 bases, with 20 bases between the two germline ends. The CDR3 extends over 16 amino acids. CDR3: CASKQQGPMSNQPQHF. The DNA of the CDR3 is TGTGCCAGTAAACAACAGGGACCCATGAGTAATCAGCCCCAGCATTTT.

The chain is built from TRBV27 and TRBJ2-1, with 7 bases lining up with TRBD1. The CDR3 spans 15 residues. V was pared by 8 bases and J by 0 bases, with 7 bases of the junction left unmatched. CDR1 and CDR2 from the germline V gene are MNHEY and SMNVEV (reference sequence). For the CDR3, the DNA is TGTGCCAGCGCCTCGACAGGGCCCTCCTACAATGAGCAGTTCTTC. It is translated as CASASTGPSYNEQFF.

The chain employs TRBV5-4 and TRBJ2-3; the match to TRBD2 covers 11 bases. Germline V gene sequence: CDR1 SGHNT, CDR2 YYREEE (reference sequence). The CDR3 runs to 18 residues. V shed 0 bases, J shed 5 bases, and the junction held 11 bases outside the gene matches. CDR3 region: CASSLANQLAGARDTQYF. CDR3 nucleotide sequence: TGTGCCAGCAGCTTGGCCAATCAACTAGCGGGGGCAAGAGATACGCAGTATTTT.

V and J are TRBV30 and TRBJ2-3, with D perhaps matching TRBD1 (6 bases). V dropped 2 bases and J dropped 0 bases, with 9 bases sitting between them. The CDR3 totals 14 residues. Looked up from germline, CDR1 is GTSNPN and CDR2 is SVGIG (reference sequence). The CDR3 protein is CAWSTGPSTDTQYF. The CDR3 DNA reads TGTGCCTGGAGTACAGGGCCGAGCACAGATACGCAGTATTTT.

This chain connects TRBV10-3 to TRBJ2-7; a weak D match, TRBD1 (6 bases). V was clipped by 0 bases and J by 2 bases, with 11 bases between them. The CDR3 is 15 residues long. Germline V CDR1 and CDR2: ENHRY, SYGVKD. The CDR3 here is CAISESGTLAYEQYF. The CDR3 DNA sequence: TGTGCCATCAGTGAGTCGGGGACACTAGCCTACGAGCAGTACTTC.

The CDR3 loop reads CASCRGSWSEKLFF. CDR3 nucleotide sequence: TGTGCCAGCTGCCGAGGATCTTGGAGCGAAAAACTGTTTTTT. The chain joins TRBV9 to TRBJ1-4; D remains ambiguous. This CDR3 has 14 residues. Trimming removed 7 bases from V and 8 bases from J, with 18 bases in between. Germline assignment: CDR1 SGDLS and CDR2 YYNGEE.

The chain uses TRBV7-9 and TRBJ2-7; tentative D call: TRBD2 (5 bases). The CDR3 loop spans 11 amino acids. V was shortened by 7 bases and J by 4 bases, with 8 bases between the two germline ends. The germline CDR1 and CDR2 sequences are SEHNR and FQNEAQ (reference sequence). The CDR3 sequence is CASKSGYEQYF. As DNA, the CDR3 is TGTGCCAGCAAAAGCGGATACGAGCAGTACTTC.

This clone came up a few times. The rearrangement joins TRBV5-1 to TRBJ2-7, with D possibly TRBD1 on 6 matching bases. Germline-derived CDR1 and CDR2 are SGHRS and YFSETQ. Trimming cost V 5 bases and J 9 bases, with 21 bases left between them. This CDR3 comprises 14 residues. The CDR3: CASSSQGTSEGQYF. The CDR3 DNA follows: TGCGCCAGCAGTTCACAGGGAACGAGTGAGGGGCAGTACTTC.

The CDR3 is CASRPAGINYGYTF. CDR3 in DNA: TGTGCCAGCAGGCCCGCAGGGATTAACTATGGCTACACCTTC. The chain carries TRBV28 and TRBJ1-2, with D tentatively TRBD1 (5 bases). The CDR3 contains 14 residues. The V gene lost 6 bases and the J gene lost 1 base, with 12 bases spanning the gap. Germline values: CDR1 MDHEN, CDR2 SYDVKM.

The chain recombines TRBV28 with TRBJ2-7; perhaps TRBD2 as D (6 bases). The CDR3 has 16 amino acids. Trimming removed 3 bases from V and 2 bases from J, with 17 bases in between. The V gene's germline CDR1 is MDHEN and CDR2 SYDVKM. CDR3: CASSFDLAGTPYEQYF. Here the CDR3 DNA reads TGTGCCAGCAGTTTCGACCTCGCCGGGACTCCCTACGAGCAGTACTTC.

The chain combines TRBV6-2 or TRBV6-3 with TRBJ2-7; 7 nucleotides align to TRBD1. CDR3 size: 12 residues. Germline V gene sequence: CDR1 MNHEY, CDR2 SVGEGT. The ends lost 5 bases at V and 6 bases at J; junction bases unmatched: 4. CDR3 DNA sequence: TGTGCCAGCAGTCCCAGGGACAGCGAGCAGTACTTC. It specifies CASSPRDSEQYF.

This clone was counted a few times. V gene TRBV5-1 combines with J gene TRBJ1-4; D not resolved. V lost 5 bases, J lost 5 bases, and 16 bases lay in between. The CDR3 loop spans 15 amino acids. Germline CDR1 reads SGHRS; CDR2 reads YFSETQ. The CDR3 DNA follows: TGCGCCAGCAGAACTAGGTCGGGCCTCAATGAAAAACTGTTTTTT. Its translation: CASRTRSGLNEKLFF.

The V and J genes are TRBV11-2 and TRBJ1-4, with TRBD1 matching over 8 bases. V lost 1 base, J lost 7 bases, and 2 bases stayed unmatched. Germline V gives CDR1 SGHAT, CDR2 FQNNGV. The CDR3 consists of 14 residues. The CDR3 protein is CASSLGDRGEKLFF. The DNA of the CDR3 is TGTGCCAGCAGCTTAGGTGACAGGGGTGAAAAACTGTTTTTT. Drawing the rest from reference TRBV11-2 and TRBJ1-4, the complete variable domain is EAGVAQSPRYKIIEKRQSVAFWCNPISGHATLYWYQQILGQGPKLLIQFQNNGVVDDSQLPKDRFSAERLKGVDSTLKIQPAKLEDSAVYLCASSLGDRGEKLFFGSGTQLSVL.

CDR3 in amino acids: CSALTSGNEKLFF. CDR3 coding DNA: TGCAGCGCTCTCACCTCCGGTAATGAAAAACTGTTTTTT. The rearrangement links TRBV29-1 to TRBJ1-4, with D unresolved. The V and J ends lost 7 bases and 4 bases respectively, with 13 bases between them. The CDR3 is 13 amino acids. Germline V gene lookup returns CDR1 SQVTM and CDR2 ANQGSEA.

CDR3: CATDQGADEQFF. The CDR3 DNA is TGTGCCACCGACCAGGGGGCGGATGAGCAGTTCTTC. V usage is TRBV19 and J usage is TRBJ2-1; TRBD1 matches 8 bases. Germline CDR1 LNHDA, CDR2 SQIVND (reference sequence). V lost 10 bases and J lost 8; bases outside the gene matches: 7. CDR3 length equals 12 residues.

The rearrangement joins TRBV5-4 to TRBJ1-3; 8 positions match TRBD1. CDR1 is SGHNT and CDR2 is YYREEE in the germline V gene (reference sequence). This CDR3 is 14 amino acids long. Losses at the gene ends were 0 bases for V and 7 bases for J; bases not matched to a gene: 3. The CDR3 region is CASSLAGGKNTIYF. The CDR3 nucleotides are TGTGCCAGCAGCTTGGCAGGGGGCAAGAACACCATATATTTT.

This chain uses TRBV6-5 with TRBJ1-6, with a possible D match to TRBD1 (5 bases). The germline CDR1 and CDR2 sequences are MNHEY and SVGAGI. CDR3 length: 16 amino acids. The V and J ends lost 3 bases and 10 bases respectively, with 19 bases between them. CDR3: CASSYGQGFYRSPLHF. In DNA, the CDR3 is TGTGCCAGCAGTTATGGGCAGGGATTTTATCGGTCACCCCTCCACTTT.

The CDR3 nucleotides read TGCGCCAGCAGCCCCTTGGGGGGTTACAATGAGCAGTTCTTC. It is translated as CASSPLGGYNEQFF. The chain employs TRBV5-1 and TRBJ2-1, with D possibly TRBD2 on 6 matching bases. Per the germline V gene, CDR1 is SGHRS and CDR2 is YFSETQ. Trimming shortened V by 4 bases and J by 4 bases, and 12 bases separated the two germline ends. The CDR3 loop spans 14 amino acids.

This clone was seen just once. The chain couples TRBV28 to TRBJ2-1, with D possibly being TRBD2 (5 bases). The CDR3 has 11 residues. V shed 7 bases and J shed 10 bases, with 11 bases lying between them. Germline V CDR1 and CDR2: MDHEN, SYDVKM. CDR3 region: CASTVRGEQFF. The CDR3 DNA follows: TGTGCCAGCACCGTCCGGGGAGAGCAGTTCTTC.

The rearrangement joins TRBV4-3 to TRBJ2-5; D is perhaps TRBD1 (6 bases). The CDR3 is 18 residues long. Germline V CDR1 and CDR2: LGHNA, YSLEER. The ends were cut back, 0 bases at V and 0 bases at J, with 17 bases in the middle. The CDR3 region is CASSQDLPGQTNQETQYF. The CDR3, as DNA: TGCGCCAGCAGCCAAGATCTTCCCGGACAGACCAACCAAGAGACCCAGTACTTC.

The rearrangement uses TRBV7-6 and TRBJ2-7, with 8 bases lining up with TRBD2. J was trimmed by 7 bases and V by 5 bases; bases with no gene match: 10. Looked up from germline, CDR1 is SGHVS and CDR2 is FNYEAQ. CDR3 length: 14 residues. This CDR3 is CASSAGGRPGEQYF. The CDR3 coding sequence is TGTGCCAGCAGCGCGGGGGGCAGACCGGGTGAGCAGTACTTC.

This clone occurred a few times. The DNA for the CDR3 is TGTGCCAGCTCACCACCGAGGAGAACTGAAGCTTTCTTT. Translated, it gives CASSPPRRTEAFF. The rearrangement uses TRBV18 and TRBJ1-1, with no clear D. Germline assignment: CDR1 KGHSH and CDR2 LQKENI. Trimming stripped 0 bases from V and 5 bases from J, with 7 bases between. The CDR3 covers 13 residues.

This chain connects TRBV28 to TRBJ2-5; maybe TRBD1 (6 bases). CDR3 length equals 18 residues. Trimming stripped 3 bases from V and 5 bases from J, with 25 bases between. Germline V CDR1 and CDR2: MDHEN, SYDVKM. The CDR3 is CASSLVGRWGRQEETQYF. The CDR3 bases are TGTGCCAGCAGTTTGGTAGGCCGGTGGGGGCGACAGGAGGAGACCCAGTACTTC.

V usage is TRBV11-3 and J usage is TRBJ2-3; TRBD2 agrees at 8 bases. The germline CDR1 and CDR2 sequences are SGHNT and YENEEA. The CDR3 runs to 11 residues. V was pared by 1 base and J by 14 bases, with 2 bases of the junction left unmatched. CDR3 region: CASSLGAGVYF. CDR3 DNA: TGTGCCAGCAGCTTAGGAGCGGGGGTGTATTTT.